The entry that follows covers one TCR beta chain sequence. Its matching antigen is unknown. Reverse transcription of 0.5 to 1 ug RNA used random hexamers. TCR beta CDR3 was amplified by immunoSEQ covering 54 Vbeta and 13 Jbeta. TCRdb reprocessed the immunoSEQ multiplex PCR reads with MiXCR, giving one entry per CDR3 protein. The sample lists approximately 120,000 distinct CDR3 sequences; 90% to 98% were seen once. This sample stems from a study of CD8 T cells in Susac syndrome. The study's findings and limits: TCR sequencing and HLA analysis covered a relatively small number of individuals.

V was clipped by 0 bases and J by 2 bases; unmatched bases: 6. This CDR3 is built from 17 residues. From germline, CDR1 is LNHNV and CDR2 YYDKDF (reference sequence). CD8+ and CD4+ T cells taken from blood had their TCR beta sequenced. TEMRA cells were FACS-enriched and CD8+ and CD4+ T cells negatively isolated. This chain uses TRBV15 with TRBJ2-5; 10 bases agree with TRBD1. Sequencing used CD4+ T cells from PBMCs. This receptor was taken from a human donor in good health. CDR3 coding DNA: TGTGCCACCAGCAGAGATTGGATGGACAGGGGGCAAGAGACCCAGTACTTC. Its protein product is CATSRDWMDRGQETQYF. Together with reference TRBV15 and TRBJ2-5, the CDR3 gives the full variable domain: DAMVIQNPRYQVTQFGKPVTLSCSQTLNHNVMYWYQQKSSQAPKLLFHYYDKDFNNEADTPDNFQSRRPNTSFCFLDIRSPGLGDTAMYLCATSRDWMDRGQETQYFGPGTRLLVL.